What follows are 7 T cell receptor beta chains derived from one specimen sequenced in a study of T cells in Graves' hyperthyroidism and ophthalmopathy. TCR beta CDR3 region amplification was performed from RNA transcripts. When the TCR CDR3 underwent first-round RT-PCR, the HTBI primer set was used. Using its own MiXCR run on the multiplex PCR reads, TCRdb lists one record per CDR3 protein. This sample has fewer than 750,000 distinct CDR3 sequences; roughly 14% occur once, and the top ten carry roughly 4.3%. The sample comprised blood. The receptor source for this set is a woman between 40 and 50 years old with Graves' ophthalmopathy.

The chain's CDR3 is CASSLRIGGLNYEQYF. The CDR3 DNA is TGTGCCAGCAGTTTAAGGATCGGGGGGCTTAACTACGAGCAGTACTTC. The chain has TRBV12-3 or TRBV12-4 and TRBJ2-7; D is perhaps TRBD2 (7 bases). V was cut by 2 bases and J by 3 bases, with 17 bases left in between. CDR3 length: 16 residues.

The chain recombines TRBV7-2 with TRBJ2-2; no definite D call. The germline gives CDR1 SGHTA, CDR2 FQGNSA. V shed 3 bases and J shed 4 bases, with 9 bases lying between them. This CDR3 region has 14 residues. The DNA of the CDR3 is TGTGCCAGCAGCTTGACCACTCGCACCGGGGAGCTGTTTTTT. Translating it yields CASSLTTRTGELFF.

This clonotype was detected many times. The CDR3: CASSYREANYGYTF. The CDR3 DNA sequence: TGTGCCAGCAGTTATCGGGAAGCTAACTATGGCTACACCTTC. This chain connects TRBV6-2 or TRBV6-3 to TRBJ1-2; D not certain. This CDR3 is 14 amino acids long. Trimming left V 3 bases short and J 0 bases short, with 8 bases between. The germline gives CDR1 MNHEY, CDR2 SVGEGT.

This clonotype was seen repeatedly, ten times or more. The rearrangement uses TRBV19 and TRBJ1-2; TRBD1 matches at 7 bases. CDR1 LNHDA and CDR2 SQIVND come from the germline V gene (reference sequence). V shed 5 bases, J shed 5 bases, and the junction held 11 bases outside the gene matches. The length of the CDR3 is 15 residues. The CDR3 DNA sequence: TGTGCCAGTAGTCCGACGGGACAGTTGGGGTATGGCTACACCTTC. It specifies CASSPTGQLGYGYTF.

The sample holds many counts of this clonotype. V gene TRBV12-3 or TRBV12-4 combines with J gene TRBJ2-7; TRBD1 matches at 7 bases. Losses at the gene ends were 5 bases for V and 3 bases for J; bases not matched to a gene: 7. CDR3 size: 14 residues. The CDR3 DNA is TGTGCCAGCAGTGCCGGGACAGAGGTCTACGAGCAGTACTTC. It codes for CASSAGTEVYEQYF.

The rearrangement joins TRBV10-3 to TRBJ1-1; 9 bases fit TRBD1. J gave up 7 bases and V 3 bases, and 9 bases lay outside the gene matches. Germline lookup yields CDR1 ENHRY and CDR2 SYGVKD. CDR3 size: 15 residues. The CDR3 DNA reads TGTGCCATCAGTGAACGGGGGACAGGGCCGGTTGAAGCTTTCTTT. Its translation: CAISERGTGPVEAFF.

Many counts were recorded for this clonotype. The CDR3 bases are TGTGCCAGCGCGGGAACAGTTCGATCCTACGAGCAGTACTTC. Protein product: CASAGTVRSYEQYF. The rearrangement links TRBV6-2 or TRBV6-3 to TRBJ2-7; TRBD2 is a possible D gene (6 bases). Per germline, CDR1 MNHEY and CDR2 SVGEGT. Trimming took off 8 bases at V and 1 base at J, with 15 bases between the two ends. The CDR3 loop spans 14 amino acids.